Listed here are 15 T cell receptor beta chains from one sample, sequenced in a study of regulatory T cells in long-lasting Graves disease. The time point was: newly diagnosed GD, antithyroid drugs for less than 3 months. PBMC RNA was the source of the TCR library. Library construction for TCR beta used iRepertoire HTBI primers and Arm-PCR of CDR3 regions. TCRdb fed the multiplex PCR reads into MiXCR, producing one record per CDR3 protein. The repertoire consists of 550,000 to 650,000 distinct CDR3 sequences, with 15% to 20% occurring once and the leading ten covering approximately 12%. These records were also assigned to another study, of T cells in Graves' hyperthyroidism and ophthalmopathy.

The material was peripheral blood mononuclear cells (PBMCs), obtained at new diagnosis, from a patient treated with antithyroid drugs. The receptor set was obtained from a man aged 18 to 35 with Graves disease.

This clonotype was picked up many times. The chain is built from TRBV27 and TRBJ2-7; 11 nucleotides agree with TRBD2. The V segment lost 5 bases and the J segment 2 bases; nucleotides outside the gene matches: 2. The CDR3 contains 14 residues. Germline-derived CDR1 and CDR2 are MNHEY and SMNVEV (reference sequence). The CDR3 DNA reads TGTGCCAGCAGTGGACTAGCGGGCCCCTACGAGCAGTACTTC. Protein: CASSGLAGPYEQYF.

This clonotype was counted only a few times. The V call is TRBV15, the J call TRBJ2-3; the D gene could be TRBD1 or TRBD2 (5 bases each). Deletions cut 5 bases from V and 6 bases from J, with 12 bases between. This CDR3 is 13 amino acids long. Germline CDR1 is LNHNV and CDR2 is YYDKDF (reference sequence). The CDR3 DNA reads TGTGCCACCAGCGCACGATGGGGGGATACGCAGTATTTT. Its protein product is CATSARWGDTQYF.

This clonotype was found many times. CDR3 nucleotide sequence: TGTGCCAGCAGTGAAGCGCTAGCGGGAACCCAAGAGACCCAGTACTTC. Its translation is CASSEALAGTQETQYF. The chain has TRBV2 and TRBJ2-5; the match to TRBD2 covers 9 bases. This CDR3 spans 16 amino acids. Germline CDR1 and CDR2: SNHLY and FYNNEI. The V gene end was trimmed by 0 bases and the J gene end by 1 base; junction bases not matched to a gene: 3.

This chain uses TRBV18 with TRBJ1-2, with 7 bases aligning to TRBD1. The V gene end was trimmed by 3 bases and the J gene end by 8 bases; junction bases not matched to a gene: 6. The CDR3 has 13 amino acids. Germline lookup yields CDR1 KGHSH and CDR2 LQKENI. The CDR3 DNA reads TGTGCCAGCTCACCGGACAGGCCCGGGGGCTACACCTTC. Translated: CASSPDRPGGYTF.

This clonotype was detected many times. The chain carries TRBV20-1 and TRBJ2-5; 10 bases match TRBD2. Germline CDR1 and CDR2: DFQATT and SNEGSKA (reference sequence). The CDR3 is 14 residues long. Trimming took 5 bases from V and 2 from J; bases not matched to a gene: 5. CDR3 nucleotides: TGCAGTGCTGCGGGACTAGCGAGGCAAGAGACCCAGTACTTC. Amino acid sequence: CSAAGLARQETQYF.

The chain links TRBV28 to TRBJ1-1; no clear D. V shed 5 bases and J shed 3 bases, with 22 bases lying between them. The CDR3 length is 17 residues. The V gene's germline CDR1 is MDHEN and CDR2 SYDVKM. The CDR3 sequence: CASSRYSMGYRDTEAFF. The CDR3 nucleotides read TGTGCCAGCAGTAGATACTCTATGGGGTACCGGGACACTGAAGCTTTCTTT.

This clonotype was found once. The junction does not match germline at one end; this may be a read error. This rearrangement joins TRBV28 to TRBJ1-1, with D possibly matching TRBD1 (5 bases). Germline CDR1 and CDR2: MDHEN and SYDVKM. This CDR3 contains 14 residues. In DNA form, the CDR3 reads TGTGCCAGTTGTTCAGGGTATCTGAACACTGAAGCTCTCTTT. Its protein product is CASCSGYLNTEALF. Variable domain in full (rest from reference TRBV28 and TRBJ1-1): DVKVTQSSRYLVKRTGEKVFLECVQDMDHENMFWYRQDPGLGLRLIYFSYDVKMKEKGDIPEGYSVSREKKERFSLILESASTNQTSMYLCASCSGYLNTEALFGQGTRLTVV.

CDR3 sequence reads: CASSRWNIDNEQFF. The CDR3, as DNA: TGTGCCAGCAGTCGATGGAATATAGACAATGAGCAGTTCTTC. This chain connects TRBV6-1 to TRBJ2-1; no clear D gene. The V and J ends lost 5 bases and 5 bases respectively, with 13 bases between them. CDR3 size: 14 residues. Germline values: CDR1 MNHNS, CDR2 SASEGT.

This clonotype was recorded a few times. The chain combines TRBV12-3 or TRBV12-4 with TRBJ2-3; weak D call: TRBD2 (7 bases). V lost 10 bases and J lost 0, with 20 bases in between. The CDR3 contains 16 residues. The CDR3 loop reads CATQGGGGQSTDTQYF. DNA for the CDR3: TGTGCCACCCAAGGCGGGGGCGGGCAGAGCACAGATACGCAGTATTTT.

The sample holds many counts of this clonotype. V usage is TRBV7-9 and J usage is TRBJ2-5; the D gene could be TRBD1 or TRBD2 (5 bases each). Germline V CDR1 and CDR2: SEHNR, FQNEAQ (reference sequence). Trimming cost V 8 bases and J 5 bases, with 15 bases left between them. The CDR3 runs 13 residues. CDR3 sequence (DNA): TGTGCCAGCGGGATCCGGGGCAGGGAGACCCAGTACTTC. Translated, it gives CASGIRGRETQYF.

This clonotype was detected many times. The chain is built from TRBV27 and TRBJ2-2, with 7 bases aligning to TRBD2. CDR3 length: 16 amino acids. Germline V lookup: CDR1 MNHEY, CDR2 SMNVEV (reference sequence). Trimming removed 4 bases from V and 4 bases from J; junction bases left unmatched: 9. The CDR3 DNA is TGTGCCAGCAGTTCGCACACCCGCGGGAGCACCGGGGAGCTGTTTTTT. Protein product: CASSSHTRGSTGELFF.

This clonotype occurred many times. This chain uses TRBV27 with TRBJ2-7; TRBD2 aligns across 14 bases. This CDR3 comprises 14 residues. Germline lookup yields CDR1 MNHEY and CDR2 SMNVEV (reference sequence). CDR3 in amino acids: CAAGLAGDIYEQYF. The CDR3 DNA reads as TGTGCGGCGGGACTAGCGGGAGATATCTACGAGCAGTACTTC.

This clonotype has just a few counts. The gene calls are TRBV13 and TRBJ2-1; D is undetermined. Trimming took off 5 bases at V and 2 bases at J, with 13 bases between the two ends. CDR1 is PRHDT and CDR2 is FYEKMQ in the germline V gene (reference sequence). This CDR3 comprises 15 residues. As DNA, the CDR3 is TGTGCCAGCAGCCCCGACGCGGTCCCCTACAATGAGCAGTTCTTC. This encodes CASSPDAVPYNEQFF. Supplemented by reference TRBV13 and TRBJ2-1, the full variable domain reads AAGVIQSPRHLIKEKRETATLKCYPIPRHDTVYWYQQGPGQDPQFLISFYEKMQSDKGSIPDRFSAQQFSDYHSELNMSSLELGDSALYFCASSPDAVPYNEQFFGPGTRLTVL.

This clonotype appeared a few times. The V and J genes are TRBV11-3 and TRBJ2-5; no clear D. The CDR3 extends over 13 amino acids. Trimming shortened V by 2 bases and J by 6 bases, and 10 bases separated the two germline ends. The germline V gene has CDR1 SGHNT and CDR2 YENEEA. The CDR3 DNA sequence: TGTGCCAGCAGCTTATCGCACGCGAAGACCCAGTACTTC. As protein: CASSLSHAKTQYF.

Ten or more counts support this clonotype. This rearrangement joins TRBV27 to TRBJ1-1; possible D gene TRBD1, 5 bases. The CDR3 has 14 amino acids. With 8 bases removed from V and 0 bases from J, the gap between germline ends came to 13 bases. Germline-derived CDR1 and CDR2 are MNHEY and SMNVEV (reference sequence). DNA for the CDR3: TGTGCCAGCCACCCCGGGACGATGAACACTGAAGCTTTCTTT. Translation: CASHPGTMNTEAFF.